This T cell receptor (beta chain) was obtained from a study of T cells after yellow fever vaccination. As for the study in general: It was SMART-Seq v4 Ultra Low Input that prepared the fractions with low cell numbers.

Germline V gene data show CDR1 as LGHDT and CDR2 as YNNKEL (reference sequence). Trimming took 2 bases from V and 5 from J, leaving 14 bases between them. This CDR3 region has 15 residues. Study observations and caveats: The secondary response peaked faster, at day 5 versus 15, but was weaker.

TCRdb reprocessed the 5' RACE reads via MiXCR and lists one record per CDR3 protein. This sample has 150,000 or so distinct CDR3 sequences, with 7% to 10% found just once. On this clonotype: The antigen remains undetermined.

The V and J genes are TRBV3-1 and TRBJ2-3; no reliable D call. Sequenced here: CD8+ T cells sorted from PBMCs, sampled 45 days after the yellow fever booster vaccination. The TCR comes from a man between 18 and 35 years old who received the YFV17D yellow fever vaccine. The CDR3 coding sequence is TGTGCCAGCAGCCAACAAAGCCCATTGGAAGATACGCAGTATTTT. Its protein is CASSQQSPLEDTQYF.